This T cell receptor (beta chain) was sequenced for a study of cytomegalovirus exposure and HLA in healthy donors. Study as a whole: From donors who were HLA-typed, an early data release held approximately 84 million unique TCRs. Study-wide points: The study found most TCR sequences rare, yet found some public TCRs in many donors.

This clone was observed once. Its target is unknown. The PCR was carried out with 60 Vbeta primers and 13 Jbeta primers. Assay: immunoSEQ multiplex PCR; the TCRdb copy retains only in-frame clones and omits some. Here the sample spans 150,000 to 200,000 clones, over 80% being singletons. Germline V gene lookup returns CDR1 SGHAT and CDR2 FQNNGV. This CDR3 comprises 15 residues. J gave up 3 bases and V 8 bases, and 12 bases lay outside the gene matches. What was sequenced was PBMCs. The receptor comes from a woman between 18 and 29 years old in good health and CMV-seronegative. The chain employs TRBV11-2 and TRBJ2-5, with 7 bases identical to TRBD1. CDR3 coding DNA: TGTGCCAGCCTACCGATTGGGACAGTTGAAGAGACCCAGTACTTC. Protein sequence: CASLPIGTVEETQYF.